These T cell receptor beta chains were read from a single sample in a study of PD-1 blockade in classical Hodgkin lymphoma. The repertoire was sequenced with immunoSEQ multiplex PCR; TCRdb's copy has only in-frame clones and lacks some. This sample has tens of thousands of clones, with around 82% found just once. The material was peripheral blood mononuclear cells (PBMCs), obtained at baseline. The receptors were sampled from a human donor with classical Hodgkin lymphoma. CDR3s include the opening cysteine and the closing phenylalanine or tryptophan. A D gene is named only where the DNA matches it firmly. The listing skips clone size in some rows; elsewhere it reads once, few, many or a size class.

CDR3nt | CDR3aa | abundance | v_gene | d_gene | j_gene
TGTGCCACCAGACTGGACTCCTACAATGAGCAGTTCTTC | CATRLDSYNEQFF | - | TRBV6-5 | - | TRBJ2-1
TGTGCCAGCTCACGGGAGGACAGGGACCAGCCCCAGCATTTT | CASSREDRDQPQHF | few | TRBV18 | TRBD1 | TRBJ1-5
TGCGCCAGCAGTTCCGACAGGGCCATTGAAGCTTTCTTT | CASSSDRAIEAFF | - | TRBV5-1 | TRBD1 | TRBJ1-1
TGTGCCAGCAGCCAAGACGTTTGGCGGGGGACCAGCACAGATACGCAGTATTTT | CASSQDVWRGTSTDTQYF | - | TRBV4-2 | TRBD2 | TRBJ2-3
TGCGCCAGCAGCGTGGGACAGGGGGCTTCGCCCCAGCATTTT | CASSVGQGASPQHF | once | TRBV5-1 | TRBD1 | TRBJ1-5
TGTGCCTGGAAGGGGGCCTACGAGCAGTACTTC | CAWKGAYEQYF | - | TRBV30 | - | TRBJ2-7
TGTGCCAGCAGCTTAGGGGGGGCAGCTAATGAAAAACTGTTTTTT | CASSLGGAANEKLFF | - | TRBV7-8 | - | TRBJ1-4
TGCGCCAGCAGCTTGACGGGGGATTGGACAGGGCACTATGGCTACACCTTC | CASSLTGDWTGHYGYTF | - | TRBV5-1 | TRBD1 | TRBJ1-2
TGTGCCATCAGTCCTACAGGGCTTGAAGCTTTCTTT | CAISPTGLEAFF | - | TRBV10-3 | - | TRBJ1-1
TGTGCCAGCAGGGATGAGGGAAATTCACCCCTCCACTTT | CASRDEGNSPLHF | - | TRBV6-5 | - | TRBJ1-6
TGTGCCAGCACCGGGGGGGGAAGTGGAAACACCATATATTTT | CASTGGGSGNTIYF | - | TRBV6-1 | - | TRBJ1-3
TGTGCCAGTAGGCGGGACACGCATCACCAAGAGACCCAGTACTTC | CASRRDTHHQETQYF | - | TRBV19 | - | TRBJ2-5
TGTGCCTGGGGGACAGGAGCAAGCTACACCTTC | CAWGTGASYTF | - | TRBV30 | TRBD1 | TRBJ1-2
TGCGCCAGCAGCTTGGGCAGGGGAGGGACAGATACGCAGTATTTT | CASSLGRGGTDTQYF | - | TRBV5-1 | - | TRBJ2-3
TGCGCCAGCAGCCAGGGGGGGGCGTGGTTAACAGATACGCAGTATTTT | CASSQGGAWLTDTQYF | few | TRBV4-1 | - | TRBJ2-3
TGTGCCAGCAGTGTTACGACAAGGGGCGCGGACTATGGCTACACCTTC | CASSVTTRGADYGYTF | once | TRBV9 | - | TRBJ1-2
TGTGCCAGCAAATCCGAACTAGCGATATACGAGCAGTACTTC | CASKSELAIYEQYF | - | TRBV2 | TRBD2 | TRBJ2-7
TGTGCCAGCAGCTTGGCCGAGACTTATAGCACAGATACGCAGTATTTT | CASSLAETYSTDTQYF | - | TRBV5-6 | - | TRBJ2-3
TGCGCCAGCAGCTTGGGATCGGTCCTTTACAATGAGCAGTTCTTC | CASSLGSVLYNEQFF | - | TRBV5-1 | - | TRBJ2-1
TGTGCCAGCAGCCGACAGGTGTACACTGAAGCTTTCTTT | CASSRQVYTEAFF | - | TRBV6-5 | - | TRBJ1-1
TGTGCCAGCAGGACAGGGACGGGACAGCCCCAGCATTTT | CASRTGTGQPQHF | - | TRBV6-6 | TRBD1 | TRBJ1-5
TGCAGCGTTGGACAGGTCCCGGGAGATACGCAGTATTTT | CSVGQVPGDTQYF | - | TRBV29-1 | - | TRBJ2-3
TGTGCCAGTAGTATCTCCCGGTTCACAGATACGCAGTATTTT | CASSISRFTDTQYF | - | TRBV19 | - | TRBJ2-3
TGCGCCAGCAGCCAAGATCTCCGAGGAGGGAATTACGAGCAGTACTTC | CASSQDLRGGNYEQYF | - | TRBV4-3 | - | TRBJ2-7
TGTGCCAGCAGATCCGGGCCAGCAAAGGGTGAAGCTTTCTTT | CASRSGPAKGEAFF | once | TRBV6-6 | - | TRBJ1-1
TGTGCCACCTTCGGGTGGGGGGAGGACCAAGAGACCCAGTACTTC | CATFGWGEDQETQYF | - | TRBV19 | - | TRBJ2-5
TGTGCCAGCAGTCCATGGACAGGGTACTCCACTGAAGCTTTCTTT | CASSPWTGYSTEAFF | - | TRBV28 | TRBD1 | TRBJ1-1
TGTGCCAGCAGCTCTACTCTTCGCGGGGAGCTGTTTTTT | CASSSTLRGELFF | - | TRBV7-2 | - | TRBJ2-2
TGTGCCAGCAGGGCCCGGGACATCGACCCCTACGAGCAGTACTTC | CASRARDIDPYEQYF | once | TRBV6-1 | - | TRBJ2-7
TGTGCCAGCAGCTTGTTGGGGGGACAAGGCTACACCTTC | CASSLLGGQGYTF | - | TRBV5-5 | - | TRBJ1-2
TGTGCCATCAGAGTTGCCGGGACAGAGAACACTGAAGCTTTCTTT | CAIRVAGTENTEAFF | - | TRBV10-3 | TRBD1 | TRBJ1-1
TGTGCCAGCAGCCCCCCGTGGGGGGATGAGCAGTTCTTC | CASSPPWGDEQFF | - | TRBV4-1 | - | TRBJ2-1
TGTGCCAGCTCCGGGACAGGAGGACAGCCCCAGCATTTT | CASSGTGGQPQHF | - | TRBV6-5 | TRBD1 | TRBJ1-5
TGTGCCAGCAGCTTAGGGTCGGCCGGAGGCTACACCTTC | CASSLGSAGGYTF | - | TRBV7-9 | - | TRBJ1-2
TGTGCCAGCTCAACACAGCTTAATGAGCAGTTCTTC | CASSTQLNEQFF | - | TRBV18 | - | TRBJ2-1
TGTGCCAGCAGGGGCAGGGGAAACACTGAAGCTTTCTTT | CASRGRGNTEAFF | few | TRBV7-2 | - | TRBJ1-1
TGTGCCTGGAGTGGAGGTAGCGGGGGGGTAACAGATACGCAGTATTTT | CAWSGGSGGVTDTQYF | - | TRBV30 | TRBD2 | TRBJ2-3